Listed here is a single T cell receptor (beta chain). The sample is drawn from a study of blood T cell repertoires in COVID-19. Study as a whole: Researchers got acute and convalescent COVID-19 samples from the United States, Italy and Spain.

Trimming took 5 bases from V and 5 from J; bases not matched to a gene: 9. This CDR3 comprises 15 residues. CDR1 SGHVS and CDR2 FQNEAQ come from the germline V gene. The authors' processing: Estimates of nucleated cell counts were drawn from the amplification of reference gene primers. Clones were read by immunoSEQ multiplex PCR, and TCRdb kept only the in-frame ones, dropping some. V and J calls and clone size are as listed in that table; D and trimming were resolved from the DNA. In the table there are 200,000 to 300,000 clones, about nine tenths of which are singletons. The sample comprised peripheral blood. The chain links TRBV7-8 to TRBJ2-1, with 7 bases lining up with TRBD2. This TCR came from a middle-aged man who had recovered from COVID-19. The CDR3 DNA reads TGTGCCAGCAGCCACCGACGGACTAGGAACAATGAGCAGTTCTTC. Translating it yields CASSHRRTRNNEQFF.